This TCR beta chain was identified in a study of cytomegalovirus exposure and HLA in healthy donors (TCRdb year 2017). The study in broad terms: According to a later analysis, one platform produced both the 110 or so validation repertoires and the 700 or so repertoires of the first cohort. To predict cytomegalovirus infection status, the study brought together high-throughput TCR immunosequencing, statistical association of individual TCRs with disease status, and machine learning. The study aimed to test whether signatures of past pathogen exposure could be identified by cataloging public T cell receptors. Besides the first cohort of 666 subjects, a separate validation cohort made up of 90 to 150 different subjects was used. Findings and caveats that apply to the study as a whole: A few of the identified cytomegalovirus-associated TCR beta chains were confirmed in vitro to be specific for cytomegalovirus antigens. A later analysis lacked HLA typing for the validation cohort, so it scored co-occurrence in that cohort across all 120 or so repertoires. A total of about 150 TCR beta chains were listed by the study as associated with cytomegalovirus. The authors suggested that the approach could potentially be extended to other disease states and immunological phenotypes. In both the original and validation cohorts, the classifier was reported to diagnose cytomegalovirus status with high specificity and sensitivity. Of the cluster scores, 90% to 95% were above 0 in a later analysis, which found that TCRs clustered in the first cohort also tended to co-occur in the 110 or so validation repertoires. Most TCR sequences were seen in very few donors, while some public TCRs were found in many individuals.

Libraries were prepared through the immunoSEQ multiplex PCR assay. In the source study's methods: A statistical classification framework was developed to diagnose cytomegalovirus status using the catalog of TCR beta chain sequences. TCRdb re-hosts the immuneACCESS table, in-frame sequences only. Its copies lack some clones; in the studies checked, an unresolved V gene accounts for under half of them, and the cause for the rest is not known. The DNA gave D and trimming, while V, J and clone size come from that table. Here the sample has around 150,000 clones; approximately 90% occur a single time. The top ten clonotypes cover 0.6% to 0.8% of the sample. CDR3 length: 14 amino acids, cysteine to phenylalanine. The read is trimmed to its CDR3 DNA, 42 bases read in frame from base 1. V lost 5 bases and J lost 6 bases; the stretch between them is 14 bases long. CDR1 and CDR2, looked up from the germline V gene, are ENHRY and SYGVKD.

Comments on this clone: Its specific antigen is unknown. Per-base qualities were not stored, and no clone one base away is much larger.

Separate from the roughly 650-subject first cohort, the validation cohort of roughly 110 subjects was the group to which the donors belonged. The sequence was collected from a young man in good health and CMV-seronegative. Sequencing used PBMCs. The rearrangement joined TRBV10-3 to TRBJ2-1; TRBD2 is a possible D gene, resting on 6 matching bases. The sequenced DNA: TGTGCCATCAGTACTAGCTTCCGGGGCAATGAGCAGTTCTTC. It codes for CAISTSFRGNEQFF.